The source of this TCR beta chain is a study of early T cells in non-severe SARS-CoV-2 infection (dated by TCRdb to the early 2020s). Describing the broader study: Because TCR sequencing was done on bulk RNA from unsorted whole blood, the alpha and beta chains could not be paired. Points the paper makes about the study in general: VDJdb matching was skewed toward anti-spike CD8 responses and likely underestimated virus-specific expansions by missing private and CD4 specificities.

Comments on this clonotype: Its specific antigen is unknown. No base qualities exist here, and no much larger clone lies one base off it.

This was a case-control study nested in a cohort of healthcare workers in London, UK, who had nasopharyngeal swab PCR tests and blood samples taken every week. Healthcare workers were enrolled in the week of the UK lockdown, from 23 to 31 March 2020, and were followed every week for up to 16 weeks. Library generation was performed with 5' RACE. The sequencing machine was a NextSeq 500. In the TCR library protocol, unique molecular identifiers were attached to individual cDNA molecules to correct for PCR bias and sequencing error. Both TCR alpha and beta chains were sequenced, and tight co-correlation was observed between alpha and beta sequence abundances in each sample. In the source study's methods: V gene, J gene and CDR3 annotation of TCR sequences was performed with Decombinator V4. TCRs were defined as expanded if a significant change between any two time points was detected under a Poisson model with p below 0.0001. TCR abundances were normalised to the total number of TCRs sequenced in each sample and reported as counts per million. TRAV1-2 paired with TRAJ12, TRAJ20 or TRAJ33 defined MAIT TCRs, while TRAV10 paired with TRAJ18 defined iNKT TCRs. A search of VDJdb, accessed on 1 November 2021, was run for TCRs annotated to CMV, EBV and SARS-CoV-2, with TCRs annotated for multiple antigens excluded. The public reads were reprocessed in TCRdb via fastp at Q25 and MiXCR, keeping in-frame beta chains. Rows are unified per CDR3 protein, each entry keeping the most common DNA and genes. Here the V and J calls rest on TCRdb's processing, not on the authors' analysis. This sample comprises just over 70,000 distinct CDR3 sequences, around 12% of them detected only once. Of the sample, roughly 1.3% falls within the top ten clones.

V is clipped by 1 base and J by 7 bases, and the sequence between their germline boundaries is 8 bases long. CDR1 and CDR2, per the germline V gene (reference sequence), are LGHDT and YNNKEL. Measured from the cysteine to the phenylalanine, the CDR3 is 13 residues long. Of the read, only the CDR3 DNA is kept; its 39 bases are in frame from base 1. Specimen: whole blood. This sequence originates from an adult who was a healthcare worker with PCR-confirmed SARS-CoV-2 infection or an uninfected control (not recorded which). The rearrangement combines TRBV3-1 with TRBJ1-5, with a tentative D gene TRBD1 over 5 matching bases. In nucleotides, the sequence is TGTGCCAGCAGCCAAGCCGGGGGGCAGCCCCAGCATTTT. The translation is CASSQAGGQPQHF.